The 5 T cell receptor beta chains below all came from one sample that was sequenced in a study of cytomegalovirus exposure and HLA in healthy donors. PCR employed 60 Vbeta and 13 Jbeta primers. Sequenced by immunoSEQ multiplex PCR; TCRdb stores in-frame clones only, minus some. This table holds about 94,000 clones, roughly 75% found once. The sample comprised PBMCs. The source of these receptors is an older woman in good health and CMV-seronegative.

The genes are TRBV13 and TRBJ2-3, with a possible D match to TRBD1 (6 bases). Looked up from germline, CDR1 is PRHDT and CDR2 is FYEKMQ (reference sequence). Trimming shortened V by 4 bases and J by 10 bases, and 18 bases separated the two germline ends. This CDR3 contains 14 residues. The CDR3 sequence: CASSYPAQGRPQYF. The CDR3 coding sequence is TGTGCCAGCAGCTATCCCGCACAGGGAAGGCCGCAGTATTTT.

The CDR3 DNA follows: TGTGCCAGTAGTATTGGGACAGGGAGTGAAAAACTGTTTTTT. Protein product: CASSIGTGSEKLFF. The chain employs TRBV19 and TRBJ1-4; TRBD1 aligns across 9 bases. This CDR3 is built from 14 residues. Germline CDR1 reads LNHDA; CDR2 reads SQIVND (reference sequence). With V trimmed by 3 bases and J by 7 bases, 3 bases remained unmatched.

The rearrangement joins TRBV4-3 to TRBJ1-2; D uncertain. Germline values: CDR1 LGHNA, CDR2 YSLEER. V was trimmed by 4 bases and J by 4 bases, leaving 22 bases between them. There are 17 residues in the CDR3. The CDR3, as DNA: TGCGCCAGCAGCCCCGACCAGGACGGGAGGTTAGTCTATGGCTACACCTTC. As protein: CASSPDQDGRLVYGYTF.

The chain uses TRBV25-1 and TRBJ2-1, with a tentative D call TRBD2 (6 bases). The CDR3 contains 15 residues. Per the germline V gene, CDR1 is MGHDK and CDR2 is SYGVNS. V was pared by 6 bases and J by 4 bases, with 16 bases between. CDR3 region: CASSPRGPAYNEQFF. In DNA, the CDR3 is TGTGCCAGCAGCCCGCGGGGTCCCGCTTACAATGAGCAGTTCTTC.

The chain links TRBV6-1 to TRBJ1-6, with 7 bases fitting TRBD1. The CDR3 loop spans 16 amino acids. Germline CDR1 MNHNS, CDR2 SASEGT. Losses at the gene ends were 4 bases for V and 0 bases for J; bases not matched to a gene: 3. DNA for the CDR3: TGTGCCAGCAGTGCCGGGGACAGCTCCTATAATTCACCCCTCCACTTT. Translation gives CASSAGDSSYNSPLHF.